Listed below are T cell receptor beta chains from one sample, sequenced in a study of T cell changes during pregnancy in multiple sclerosis. Repertoires were generated with immunoSEQ multiplex PCR, while TCRdb's copy carries only in-frame clones and drops some. The sample holds more than 85,000 clones, roughly 93% seen once. Here the sequenced sample was peripheral blood, taken before pregnancy. The receptor set was obtained from a female donor with multiple sclerosis, enrolled in a pregnancy study. The CDR3 runs from the conserved cysteine through the conserved F or W. Fields, in order: J gene, V gene, CDR3 protein.

>TRBJ2-3|TRBV13
CASRSSGRAGTDTQYF
>TRBJ1-3|TRBV7-9
CASSAGTGAGNTIYF
>TRBJ2-1|TRBV20-1
CSATTGLEQFF
>TRBJ1-1|TRBV5-6
CASSLFAGNPQEAFF
>TRBJ1-4|TRBV19
CASSTSGQLNEKLFF
>TRBJ1-1|TRBV4-2
CASSQDTGQQNTEAFF
>TRBJ1-1|TRBV5-4
CASTGDRSNTEAFF
>TRBJ2-2|TRBV4-1
CASSHQGGTGELFF
>TRBJ2-7|TRBV9
CASSLQTGLEPYEQYF
>TRBJ1-1|TRBV7-9
CASSLGRADREAFF
>TRBJ2-3|TRBV2
CASWGLAGVTDTQYF